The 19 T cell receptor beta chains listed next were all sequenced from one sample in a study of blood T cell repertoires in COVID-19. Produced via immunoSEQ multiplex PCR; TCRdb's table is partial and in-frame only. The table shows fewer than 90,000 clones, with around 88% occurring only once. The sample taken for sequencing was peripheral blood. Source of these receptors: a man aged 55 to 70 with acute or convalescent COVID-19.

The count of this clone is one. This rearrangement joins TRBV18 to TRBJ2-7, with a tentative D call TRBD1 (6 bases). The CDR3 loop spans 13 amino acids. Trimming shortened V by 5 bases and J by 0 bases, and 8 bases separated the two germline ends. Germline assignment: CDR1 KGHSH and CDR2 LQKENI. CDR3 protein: CASSTGFSYEQYF. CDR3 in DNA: TGTGCCAGCTCAACAGGGTTCTCCTACGAGCAGTACTTC.

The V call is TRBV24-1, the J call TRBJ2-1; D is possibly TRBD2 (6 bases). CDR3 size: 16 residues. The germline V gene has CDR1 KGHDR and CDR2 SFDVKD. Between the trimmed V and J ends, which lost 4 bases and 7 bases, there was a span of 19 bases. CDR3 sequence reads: CATSEAGLGGQNEQFF. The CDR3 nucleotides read TGTGCCACCAGTGAGGCGGGACTCGGCGGTCAAAATGAGCAGTTCTTC.

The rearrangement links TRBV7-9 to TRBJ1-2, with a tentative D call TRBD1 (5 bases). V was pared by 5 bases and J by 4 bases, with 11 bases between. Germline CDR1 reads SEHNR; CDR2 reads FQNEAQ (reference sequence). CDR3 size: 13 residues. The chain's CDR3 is CASSPGMVYGYTF. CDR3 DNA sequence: TGTGCCAGCAGCCCAGGGATGGTCTATGGCTACACCTTC.

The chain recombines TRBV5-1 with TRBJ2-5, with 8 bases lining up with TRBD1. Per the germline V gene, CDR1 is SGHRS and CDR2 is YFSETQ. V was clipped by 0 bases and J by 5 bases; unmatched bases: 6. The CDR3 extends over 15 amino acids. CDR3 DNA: TGCGCCAGCAGCTTGGCCCTCAGGGGGCTGGAGACCCAGTACTTC. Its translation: CASSLALRGLETQYF.

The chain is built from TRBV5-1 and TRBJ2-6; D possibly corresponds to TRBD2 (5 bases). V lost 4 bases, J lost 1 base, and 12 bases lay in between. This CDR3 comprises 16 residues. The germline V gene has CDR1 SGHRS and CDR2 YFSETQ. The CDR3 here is CASSPRRLSGANVLTF. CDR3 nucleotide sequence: TGCGCCAGCAGCCCACGGAGGCTTTCTGGGGCCAACGTCCTGACTTTC.

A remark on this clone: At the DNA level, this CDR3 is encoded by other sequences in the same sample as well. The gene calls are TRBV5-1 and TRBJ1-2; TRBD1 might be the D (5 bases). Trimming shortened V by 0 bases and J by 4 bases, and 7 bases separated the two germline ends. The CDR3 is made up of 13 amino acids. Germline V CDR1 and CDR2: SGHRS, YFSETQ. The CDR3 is CASSLDGGYGYTF. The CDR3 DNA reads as TGCGCCAGCAGCTTGGACGGGGGCTATGGCTACACCTTC.

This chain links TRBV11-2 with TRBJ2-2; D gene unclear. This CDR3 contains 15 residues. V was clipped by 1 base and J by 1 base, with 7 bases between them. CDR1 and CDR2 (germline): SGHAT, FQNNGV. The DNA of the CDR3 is TGTGCCAGCAGCTTAGGCACACAGAACACCGGGGAGCTGTTTTTT. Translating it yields CASSLGTQNTGELFF.

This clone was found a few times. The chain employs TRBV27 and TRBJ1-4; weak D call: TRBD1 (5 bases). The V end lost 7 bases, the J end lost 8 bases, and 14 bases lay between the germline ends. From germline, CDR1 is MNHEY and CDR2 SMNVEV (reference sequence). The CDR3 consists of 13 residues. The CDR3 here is CASKRARGEKLFF. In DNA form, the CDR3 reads TGTGCCAGCAAAAGGGCACGGGGGGAAAAACTGTTTTTT.

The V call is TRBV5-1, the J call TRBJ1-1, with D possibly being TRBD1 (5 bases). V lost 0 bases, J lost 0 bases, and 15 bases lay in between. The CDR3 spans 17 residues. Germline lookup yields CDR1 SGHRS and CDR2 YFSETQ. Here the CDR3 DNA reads TGCGCCAGCAGCTTGGTTAGGGGCCGTGATCTGAACACTGAAGCTTTCTTT. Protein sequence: CASSLVRGRDLNTEAFF.

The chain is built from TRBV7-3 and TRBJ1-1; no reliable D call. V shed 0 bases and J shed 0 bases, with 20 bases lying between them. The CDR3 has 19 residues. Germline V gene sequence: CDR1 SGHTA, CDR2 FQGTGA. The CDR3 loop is CASSLTPLAGAVMNTEAFF. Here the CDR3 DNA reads TGTGCCAGCAGCTTAACTCCGCTGGCCGGAGCCGTCATGAACACTGAAGCTTTCTTT.

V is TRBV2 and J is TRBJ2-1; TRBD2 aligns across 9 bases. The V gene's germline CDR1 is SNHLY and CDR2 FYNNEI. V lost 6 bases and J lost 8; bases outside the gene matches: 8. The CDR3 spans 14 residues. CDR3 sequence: CASRGLASIHEQFF. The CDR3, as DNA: TGTGCCAGCAGAGGACTAGCGAGTATCCATGAGCAGTTCTTC.

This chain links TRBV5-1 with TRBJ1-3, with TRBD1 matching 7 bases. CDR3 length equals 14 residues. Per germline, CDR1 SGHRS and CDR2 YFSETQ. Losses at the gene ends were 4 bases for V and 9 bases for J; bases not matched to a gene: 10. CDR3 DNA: TGCGCCAGCAGCGCCTTACAGGGGCAGGCCACCATATATTTT. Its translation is CASSALQGQATIYF.

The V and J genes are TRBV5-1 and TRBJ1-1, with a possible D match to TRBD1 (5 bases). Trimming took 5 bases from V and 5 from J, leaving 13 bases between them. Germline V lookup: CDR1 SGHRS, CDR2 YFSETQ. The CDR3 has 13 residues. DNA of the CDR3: TGCGCCAGCAGGGGGCGAGGCGGAACTGAAGCTTTCTTT. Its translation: CASRGRGGTEAFF.

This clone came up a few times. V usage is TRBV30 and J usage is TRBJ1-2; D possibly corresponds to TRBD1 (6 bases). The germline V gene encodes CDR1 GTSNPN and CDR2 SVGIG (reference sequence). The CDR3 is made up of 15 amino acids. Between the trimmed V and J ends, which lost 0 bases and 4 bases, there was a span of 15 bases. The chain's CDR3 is CAWSVQTGRTYGYTF. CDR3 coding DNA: TGTGCCTGGAGTGTACAGACAGGAAGGACCTATGGCTACACCTTC. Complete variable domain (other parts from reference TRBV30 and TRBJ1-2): SQTIHQWPATLVQPVGSPLSLECTVEGTSNPNLYWYRQAAGRGLQLLFYSVGIGQISSEVPQNLSASRPQDRQFILSSKKLLLSDSGFYLCAWSVQTGRTYGYTFGSGTRLTVV.

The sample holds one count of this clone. CDR3 sequence (DNA): TGCGCCAGCAGCAATCCGGGACAGGGTAATTCACCCCTCCACTTT. As protein: CASSNPGQGNSPLHF. The chain is built from TRBV5-1 and TRBJ1-6, with 9 bases fitting TRBD1. The CDR3 is 15 amino acids. V gave up 4 bases and J gave up 6 bases; unmatched junction bases: 5. Per the germline V gene, CDR1 is SGHRS and CDR2 is YFSETQ.

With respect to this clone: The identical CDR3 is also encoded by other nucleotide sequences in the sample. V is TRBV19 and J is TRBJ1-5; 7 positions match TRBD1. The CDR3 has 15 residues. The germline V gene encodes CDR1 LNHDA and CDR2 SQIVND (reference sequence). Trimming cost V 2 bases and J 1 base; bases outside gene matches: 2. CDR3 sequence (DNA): TGTGCCAGTAGTATATTACAGGGGAGCAATCAGCCCCAGCATTTT. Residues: CASSILQGSNQPQHF.

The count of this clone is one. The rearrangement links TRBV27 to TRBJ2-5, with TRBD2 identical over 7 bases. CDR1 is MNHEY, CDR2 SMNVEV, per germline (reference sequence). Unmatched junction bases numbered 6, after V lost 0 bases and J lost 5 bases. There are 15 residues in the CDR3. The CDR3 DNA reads TGTGCCAGCAGTTTATCTACGGGAGGTTGGGAGACCCAGTACTTC. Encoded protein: CASSLSTGGWETQYF.

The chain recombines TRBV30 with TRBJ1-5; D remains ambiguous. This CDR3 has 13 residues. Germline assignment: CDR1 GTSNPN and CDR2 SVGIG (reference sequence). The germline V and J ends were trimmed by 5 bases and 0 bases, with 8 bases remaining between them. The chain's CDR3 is CAWGDGSNQPQHF. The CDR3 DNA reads TGTGCCTGGGGAGACGGTAGCAATCAGCCCCAGCATTTT.

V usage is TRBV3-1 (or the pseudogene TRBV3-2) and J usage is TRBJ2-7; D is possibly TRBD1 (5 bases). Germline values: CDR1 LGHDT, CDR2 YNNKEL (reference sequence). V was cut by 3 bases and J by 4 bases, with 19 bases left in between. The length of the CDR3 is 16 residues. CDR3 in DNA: TGTGCCAGCAGCCAGGCCGGCAGAAACGCAGGGTACGAGCAGTACTTC. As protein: CASSQAGRNAGYEQYF.